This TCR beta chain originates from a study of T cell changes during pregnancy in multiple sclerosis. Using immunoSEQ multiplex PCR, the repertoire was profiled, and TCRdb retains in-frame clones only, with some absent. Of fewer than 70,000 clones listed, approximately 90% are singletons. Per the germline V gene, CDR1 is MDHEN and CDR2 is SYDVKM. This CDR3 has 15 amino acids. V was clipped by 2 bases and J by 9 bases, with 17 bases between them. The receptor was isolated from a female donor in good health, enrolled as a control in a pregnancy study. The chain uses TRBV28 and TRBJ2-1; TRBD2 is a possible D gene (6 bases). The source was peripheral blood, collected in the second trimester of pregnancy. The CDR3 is CASSLGEAYGVEQFF. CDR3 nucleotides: TGTGCCAGCAGTTTAGGGGAGGCCTATGGCGTTGAGCAGTTCTTC.